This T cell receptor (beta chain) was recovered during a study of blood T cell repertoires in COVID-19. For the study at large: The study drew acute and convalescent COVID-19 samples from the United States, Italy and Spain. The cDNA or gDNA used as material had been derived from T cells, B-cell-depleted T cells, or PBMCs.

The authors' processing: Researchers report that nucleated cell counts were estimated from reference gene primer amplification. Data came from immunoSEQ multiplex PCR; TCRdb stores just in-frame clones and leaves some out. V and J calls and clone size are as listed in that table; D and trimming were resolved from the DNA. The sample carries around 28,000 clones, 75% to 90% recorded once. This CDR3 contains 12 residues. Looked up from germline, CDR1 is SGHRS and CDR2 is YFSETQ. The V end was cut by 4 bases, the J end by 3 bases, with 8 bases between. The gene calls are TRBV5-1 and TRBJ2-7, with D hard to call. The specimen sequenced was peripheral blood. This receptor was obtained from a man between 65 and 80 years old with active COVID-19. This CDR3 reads CASSDASYEQYF. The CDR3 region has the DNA TGCGCCAGCAGCGATGCGAGCTACGAGCAGTACTTC.